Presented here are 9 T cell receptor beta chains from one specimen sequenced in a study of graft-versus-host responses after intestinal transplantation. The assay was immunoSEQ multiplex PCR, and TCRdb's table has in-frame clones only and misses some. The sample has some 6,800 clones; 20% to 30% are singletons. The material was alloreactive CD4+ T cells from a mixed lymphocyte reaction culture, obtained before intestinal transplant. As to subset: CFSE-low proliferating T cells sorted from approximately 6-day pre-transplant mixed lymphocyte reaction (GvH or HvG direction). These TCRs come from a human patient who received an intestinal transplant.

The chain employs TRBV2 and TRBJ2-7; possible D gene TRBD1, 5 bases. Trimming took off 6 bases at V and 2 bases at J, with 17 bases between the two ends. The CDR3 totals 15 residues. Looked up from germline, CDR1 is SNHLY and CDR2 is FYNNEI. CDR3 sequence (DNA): TGTGCCAGCAGGACCCATTTGGGGCGTCCCTACGAGCAGTACTTC. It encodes CASRTHLGRPYEQYF.

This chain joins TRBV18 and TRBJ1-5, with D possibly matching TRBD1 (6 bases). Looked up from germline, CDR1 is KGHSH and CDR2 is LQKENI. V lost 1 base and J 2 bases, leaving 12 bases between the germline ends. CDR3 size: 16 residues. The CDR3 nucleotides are TGTGCCAGCTCACCACTGGGGGCTGGGGGCAATCAGCCCCAGCATTTT. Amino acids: CASSPLGAGGNQPQHF.

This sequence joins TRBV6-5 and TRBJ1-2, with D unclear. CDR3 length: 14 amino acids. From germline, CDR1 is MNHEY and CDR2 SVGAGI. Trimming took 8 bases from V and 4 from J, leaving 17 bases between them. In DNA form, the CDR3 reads TGTGCCAGCTTCGGGCAGGAGGAGCCCTATGGCTACACCTTC. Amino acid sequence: CASFGQEEPYGYTF.

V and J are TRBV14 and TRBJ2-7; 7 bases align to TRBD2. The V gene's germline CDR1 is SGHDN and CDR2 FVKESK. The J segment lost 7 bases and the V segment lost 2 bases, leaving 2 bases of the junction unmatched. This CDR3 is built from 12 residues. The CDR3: CASSQPAGEQYF. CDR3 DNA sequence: TGTGCCAGCAGCCAACCAGCGGGGGAGCAGTACTTC.

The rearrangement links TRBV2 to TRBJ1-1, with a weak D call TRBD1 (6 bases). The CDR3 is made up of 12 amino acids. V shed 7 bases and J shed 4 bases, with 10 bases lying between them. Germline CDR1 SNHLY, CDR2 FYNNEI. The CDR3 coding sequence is TGTGCCAGCAACACAGGGTTCACTGAAGCTTTCTTT. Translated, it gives CASNTGFTEAFF.

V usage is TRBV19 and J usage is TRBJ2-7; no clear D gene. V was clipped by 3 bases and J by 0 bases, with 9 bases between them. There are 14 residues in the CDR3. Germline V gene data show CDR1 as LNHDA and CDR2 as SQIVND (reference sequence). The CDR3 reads CASSMSWTSYEQYF. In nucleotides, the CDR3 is TGTGCCAGTAGTATGTCATGGACCTCCTACGAGCAGTACTTC.

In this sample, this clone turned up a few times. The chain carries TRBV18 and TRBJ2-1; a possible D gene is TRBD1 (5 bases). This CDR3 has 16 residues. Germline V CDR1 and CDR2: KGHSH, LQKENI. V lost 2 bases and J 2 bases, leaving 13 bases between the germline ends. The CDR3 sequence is CASSPTGHQPYNEQFF. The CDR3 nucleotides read TGTGCCAGCTCACCAACAGGACATCAGCCCTACAATGAGCAGTTCTTC.

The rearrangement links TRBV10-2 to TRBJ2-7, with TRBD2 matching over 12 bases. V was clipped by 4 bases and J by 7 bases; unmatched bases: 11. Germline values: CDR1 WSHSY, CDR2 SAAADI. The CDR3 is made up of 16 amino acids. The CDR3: CASSGTSGTVLREQYF. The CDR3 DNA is TGCGCCAGCAGTGGGACTAGCGGGACCGTTTTGAGGGAGCAGTACTTC.

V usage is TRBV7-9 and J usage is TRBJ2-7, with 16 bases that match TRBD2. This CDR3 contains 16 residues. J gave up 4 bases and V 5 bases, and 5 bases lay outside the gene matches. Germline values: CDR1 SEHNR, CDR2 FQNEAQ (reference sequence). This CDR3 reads CASSTGLAGGPYEQYF. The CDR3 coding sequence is TGTGCCAGCAGCACGGGACTAGCGGGAGGGCCATACGAGCAGTACTTC. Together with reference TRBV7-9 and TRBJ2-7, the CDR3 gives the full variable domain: DTGVSQNPRHKITKRGQNVTFRCDPISEHNRLYWYRQTLGQGPEFLTYFQNEAQLEKSRLLSDRFSAERPKGSFSTLEIQRTEQGDSAMYLCASSTGLAGGPYEQYFGPGTRLTVT.